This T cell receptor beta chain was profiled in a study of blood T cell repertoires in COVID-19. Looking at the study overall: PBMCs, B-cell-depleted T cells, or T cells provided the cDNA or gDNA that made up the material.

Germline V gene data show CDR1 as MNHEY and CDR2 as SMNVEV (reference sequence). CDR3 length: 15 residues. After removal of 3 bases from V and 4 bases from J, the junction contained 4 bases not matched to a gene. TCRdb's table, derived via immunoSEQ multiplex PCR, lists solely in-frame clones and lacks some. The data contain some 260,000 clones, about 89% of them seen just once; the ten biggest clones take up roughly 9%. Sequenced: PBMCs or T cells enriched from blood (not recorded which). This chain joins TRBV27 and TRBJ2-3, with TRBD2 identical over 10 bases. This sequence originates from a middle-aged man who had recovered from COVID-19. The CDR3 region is CASSFASGSPDTQYF. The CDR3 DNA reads TGTGCCAGCAGTTTTGCTAGCGGGAGCCCAGATACGCAGTATTTT.